Following are 30 T cell receptor beta chains from one sample sequenced in a study of blood T cell repertoires in COVID-19 (dated by TCRdb to 2019 to 2021). Receptor amplification or capture employed the immunoSEQ multiplex PCR assay. TCRdb obtained this table from immuneACCESS and retained in-frame rearrangements with V and J assigned. These tables miss some clones; where compared with another copy, unresolved V genes account for less than half of the shortfall, and the remainder is unexplained. A total of roughly 190,000 clones appear in this sample, 84% of them only once. The top ten clonotypes cover roughly 14% of the sample. Specimen: peripheral blood. These TCRs come from a woman aged 70-85 years with COVID-19, enrolled during active disease.

The count of this clone is one. This rearrangement joins TRBV5-1 to TRBJ2-6, with a tentative D call TRBD2 (7 bases). The CDR3 totals 18 residues. Trimming took off 1 base at V and 1 base at J, with 15 bases between the two ends. Germline V gene lookup returns CDR1 SGHRS and CDR2 YFSETQ. The CDR3 bases are TGCGCCAGCAGCTTGTCCCTTAGGGGGGGATCTGGGGCCAACGTCCTGACTTTC. Translated: CASSLSLRGGSGANVLTF.

The chain couples TRBV2 to TRBJ2-1; possible D gene TRBD1, 6 bases. Per the germline V gene, CDR1 is SNHLY and CDR2 is FYNNEI. The CDR3 spans 15 residues. The V end lost 6 bases, the J end lost 5 bases, and 17 bases lay between the germline ends. The chain's CDR3 is CASRGTGLRNNEQFF. The CDR3, as DNA: TGTGCCAGCAGGGGAACAGGGTTGAGGAACAATGAGCAGTTCTTC.

The chain couples TRBV7-8 to TRBJ1-4, with TRBD1 matching 11 bases. This CDR3 region has 14 residues. CDR1 SGHVS and CDR2 FQNEAQ come from the germline V gene. Unmatched junction bases numbered 0, after V lost 3 bases and J lost 6 bases. CDR3 nucleotide sequence: TGTGCCAGCAGCTTGGGACAGGGGGATGAAAAACTGTTTTTT. This codes for CASSLGQGDEKLFF.

This clone was seen only a few times. The chain recombines TRBV28 with TRBJ1-2, with D possibly matching TRBD1 (5 bases). Trimming cost V 8 bases and J 4 bases, with 17 bases left between them. The CDR3 sequence is 14 residues long. Per the germline V gene, CDR1 is MDHEN and CDR2 is SYDVKM. In nucleotides, the CDR3 is TGTGCCAGCCGGGGCCCCGGGAGCACCTATGGCTACACCTTC. Encoded protein: CASRGPGSTYGYTF.

The count of this clone is one. V usage is TRBV6-6 and J usage is TRBJ1-5; D is possibly TRBD1 (6 bases). V was cut by 6 bases and J by 0 bases, with 12 bases left in between. The V gene's germline CDR1 is MNHNY and CDR2 SVGAGI (reference sequence). This CDR3 contains 15 residues. The CDR3 bases are TGTGCCAGCAGCCCAACAGGGCATAGCAATCAGCCCCAGCATTTT. It translates to CASSPTGHSNQPQHF.

The chain has TRBV14 and TRBJ1-2, with TRBD1 identical over 7 bases. Germline lookup yields CDR1 SGHDN and CDR2 FVKESK. The CDR3 contains 13 residues. The trim removed 5 bases at V and 4 bases at J, leaving 4 bases unmatched. The CDR3 spells CASSSDRSYGYTF. The CDR3 nucleotides are TGTGCCAGCAGCTCGGACAGGAGCTATGGCTACACCTTC.

This clone was seen a single time. The chain recombines TRBV5-5 with TRBJ1-4; TRBD1 might be the D (6 bases). Deletions cut 3 bases from V and 4 bases from J, with 13 bases between. The CDR3 is 15 residues long. Germline CDR1 is SGHKS and CDR2 is YYEKEE (reference sequence). CDR3 protein: CASSSQQGYNEKLFF. The CDR3 DNA follows: TGTGCCAGCAGCTCTCAACAGGGCTATAATGAAAAACTGTTTTTT.

The chain uses TRBV19 and TRBJ2-1, with a possible D match to TRBD2 (7 bases). There are 11 residues in the CDR3. Germline CDR1 is LNHDA and CDR2 is SQIVND (reference sequence). The V and J ends lost 7 bases and 8 bases respectively, with 9 bases between them. The CDR3 DNA sequence: TGTGCCAGTACGGGGGGCTATGAGCAGTTCTTC. Translation: CASTGGYEQFF.

This clone occurred once. The chain recombines TRBV19 with TRBJ1-1, with 7 bases identical to TRBD1. The CDR3 runs to 13 residues. Germline-derived CDR1 and CDR2 are LNHDA and SQIVND (reference sequence). With 8 bases clipped from V and 1 base from J, the junction kept 4 bases outside the gene matches. The CDR3 coding sequence is TGTGCCAGTGGCCGGGACAGGAACACTGAAGCTTTCTTT. Protein sequence: CASGRDRNTEAFF.

The sample holds many counts of this clone. This chain uses TRBV9 with TRBJ1-1, with TRBD1 matching 8 bases. J lost 5 bases, V lost 1 base, and 4 bases had no gene match. This CDR3 is built from 14 residues. Germline V gene data show CDR1 as SGDLS and CDR2 as YYNGEE. In DNA, the CDR3 is TGTGCCAGCAGCGTAACAGGGGGAAGTACTGAAGCTTTCTTT. Translated, it gives CASSVTGGSTEAFF.

The chain is built from TRBV5-1 and TRBJ2-1; 8 nucleotides agree with TRBD2. The germline V gene encodes CDR1 SGHRS and CDR2 YFSETQ. Trimming took 3 bases from V and 2 from J; bases not matched to a gene: 7. CDR3 length equals 16 residues. The CDR3 DNA sequence: TGCGCCAGCAGCTCCTCAGCGGGGGCCGCCTACAATGAGCAGTTCTTC. This sequence encodes CASSSSAGAAYNEQFF.

The chain recombines TRBV6-5 with TRBJ1-2, with a possible D match to TRBD1 (5 bases). The CDR3 is 13 residues long. The V gene's germline CDR1 is MNHEY and CDR2 SVGAGI. V was trimmed by 10 bases and J by 8 bases, leaving 20 bases between them. CDR3 amino acids: CATRPLGRGGYTF. The CDR3 coding sequence is TGTGCCACCCGACCTCTGGGAAGGGGAGGCTACACCTTC.

The CDR3 DNA reads as TGTGCCAGCAGGGCCGGGGGTTCATATGGCTACACCTTC. It yields the protein CASRAGGSYGYTF. This rearrangement joins TRBV6-5 to TRBJ1-2; D possibly corresponds to TRBD1 (5 bases). The CDR3 is made up of 13 amino acids. Germline CDR1 and CDR2: MNHEY and SVGAGI. The V end lost 6 bases, the J end lost 5 bases, and 13 bases lay between the germline ends.

The chain is built from TRBV19 and TRBJ2-1; 8 bases agree with TRBD2. The CDR3 extends over 18 amino acids. V was pared by 1 base and J by 2 bases, with 10 bases of the junction left unmatched. Looked up from germline, CDR1 is LNHDA and CDR2 is SQIVND (reference sequence). CDR3 in amino acids: CASSIVSLAGAPYNEQFF. The CDR3 region has the DNA TGTGCCAGTAGTATAGTATCGCTAGCGGGCGCACCCTACAATGAGCAGTTCTTC.

V gene TRBV3-1 (or the pseudogene TRBV3-2) combines with J gene TRBJ1-6; TRBD1 agrees at 7 bases. This CDR3 is 17 amino acids long. Germline values: CDR1 LGHDT, CDR2 YNNKEL (reference sequence). V lost 3 bases to trimming and J lost 9 bases; unmatched junction nucleotides: 14. DNA for the CDR3: TGTGCCAGCAGCCATCCCCAGGGGGTTCGAAGCGGTTCACCCCTCCACTTT. Residues: CASSHPQGVRSGSPLHF.

The chain links TRBV6-5 to TRBJ2-2; D unclear. CDR1 MNHEY and CDR2 SVGAGI come from the germline V gene. This CDR3 is 12 amino acids long. Trimming cost V 7 bases and J 5 bases, with 8 bases left between them. In DNA form, the CDR3 reads TGTGCCAGCAACCGAGGTACCGGGGAGCTGTTTTTT. It yields the protein CASNRGTGELFF.

The rearrangement uses TRBV9 and TRBJ1-3; possible D gene TRBD1, 5 bases. Germline V lookup: CDR1 SGDLS, CDR2 YYNGEE. This CDR3 comprises 16 residues. V was cut by 0 bases and J by 1 base, with 11 bases left in between. CDR3 sequence reads: CASSVEEGRSGNTIYF. In DNA, the CDR3 is TGTGCCAGCAGCGTAGAGGAGGGGAGATCTGGAAACACCATATATTTT.

The rearrangement joins TRBV28 to TRBJ1-6, with 8 bases lining up with TRBD1. The V and J ends lost 5 bases and 7 bases, in that order; junction bases with no gene match: 7. The germline V gene has CDR1 MDHEN and CDR2 SYDVKM. The CDR3 spans 15 residues. Written as DNA, the CDR3 is TGTGCCAGCAGTATCAGGGGGCGGTGGAATTCACCCCTCCACTTT. It is translated as CASSIRGRWNSPLHF.

In DNA, the CDR3 is TGTGCCAGCAGTAACAGGGTTGGCTACACCTTC. It translates to CASSNRVGYTF. The chain employs TRBV6-5 and TRBJ1-2; a weak D match, TRBD1 (6 bases). The V gene lost 5 bases and the J gene lost 7 bases, with 8 bases spanning the gap. From germline, CDR1 is MNHEY and CDR2 SVGAGI. This CDR3 contains 11 residues.

The table lists this clone with a few counts. The rearrangement links TRBV6-5 to TRBJ1-5; D possibly corresponds to TRBD1 (5 bases). Trimming removed 6 bases from V and 5 bases from J, with 17 bases in between. Looked up from germline, CDR1 is MNHEY and CDR2 is SVGAGI. There are 15 residues in the CDR3. CDR3 in DNA: TGTGCCAGCAGACTACAGACAGCCGAGTATCAGCCCCAGCATTTT. Protein product: CASRLQTAEYQPQHF.

The rearrangement links TRBV19 to TRBJ1-2; 7 nucleotides match TRBD1. There are 14 residues in the CDR3. Unmatched junction bases numbered 9, after V lost 7 bases and J lost 4 bases. Germline V lookup: CDR1 LNHDA, CDR2 SQIVND (reference sequence). CDR3: CASKPSGQSYGYTF. CDR3 nucleotides: TGTGCCAGTAAACCCTCGGGACAGAGCTATGGCTACACCTTC. Combining the CDR3 with reference TRBV19 and TRBJ1-2 gives the whole variable domain DGGITQSPKYLFRKEGQNVTLSCEQNLNHDAMYWYRQDPGQGLRLIYYSQIVNDFQKGDIAEGYSVSREKKESFPLTVTSAQKNPTAFYLCASKPSGQSYGYTFGSGTRLTVV.

This rearrangement joins TRBV27 to TRBJ1-1; D uncertain. V lost 6 bases to trimming and J lost 6 bases, with 17 bases between them. This CDR3 is 14 amino acids long. Germline assignment: CDR1 MNHEY and CDR2 SMNVEV (reference sequence). CDR3 sequence reads: CASRFSGYRSEAFF. CDR3 nucleotides: TGTGCCAGCAGGTTCTCAGGCTATAGGTCTGAAGCTTTCTTT.

The chain combines TRBV5-4 with TRBJ2-2, with 7 bases lining up with TRBD1. Trimming cost V 5 bases and J 4 bases; bases outside gene matches: 5. There are 14 residues in the CDR3. Per the germline V gene, CDR1 is SGHNT and CDR2 is YYREEE (reference sequence). The CDR3 is CASRRQGVTGELFF. CDR3 nucleotide sequence: TGTGCCAGCAGGAGGCAGGGGGTCACCGGGGAGCTGTTTTTT.

The count of this clone is one. This rearrangement joins TRBV5-1 to TRBJ2-3, with 8 positions matching TRBD2. Germline values: CDR1 SGHRS, CDR2 YFSETQ. J gave up 4 bases and V 1 base, and 5 bases lay outside the gene matches. The CDR3 length is 15 residues. The CDR3 here is CASSLMAGGSDTQYF. The CDR3 DNA is TGCGCCAGCAGCTTGATGGCGGGAGGTTCAGATACGCAGTATTTT.

V is TRBV24-1 and J is TRBJ2-3, with 9 bases aligning to TRBD2. The germline CDR1 and CDR2 sequences are KGHDR and SFDVKD. Trimming removed 0 bases from V and 4 bases from J; junction bases left unmatched: 7. The CDR3 runs to 17 residues. CDR3 sequence: CATSDLHAGGPPDTQYF. CDR3 in DNA: TGTGCCACCAGTGATTTGCACGCGGGAGGGCCCCCAGATACGCAGTATTTT.

The rearrangement joins TRBV6-1 to TRBJ2-7, with 7 positions matching TRBD1. This CDR3 region has 14 residues. CDR1 and CDR2 from the germline V gene are MNHNS and SASEGT. J gave up 2 bases and V 3 bases, and 4 bases lay outside the gene matches. CDR3 residues: CASSDNRGPYEQYV. The DNA for the CDR3 is TGTGCCAGCAGTGATAACAGGGGCCCCTACGAGCAGTACGTC.

The rearrangement uses TRBV5-1 and TRBJ2-3, with 7 nucleotides matching TRBD1. This CDR3 contains 13 residues. The trim removed 6 bases at V and 5 bases at J, leaving 6 bases unmatched. Per germline, CDR1 SGHRS and CDR2 YFSETQ. CDR3 nucleotides: TGCGCCAGCACACCACAGGGGCTAGATACGCAGTATTTT. Residues: CASTPQGLDTQYF.

This chain's CDR3 is CSVQRGAVNEQFF. In nucleotides, the CDR3 is TGCAGCGTTCAGCGGGGGGCGGTTAATGAGCAGTTCTTC. The V call is TRBV29-1, the J call TRBJ2-1; 9 nucleotides match TRBD2. This CDR3 region has 13 residues. The V and J ends lost 5 bases and 7 bases, in that order; junction bases with no gene match: 6. CDR1 is SQVTM and CDR2 is ANQGSEA in the germline V gene.

The chain links TRBV30 to TRBJ2-5; possible D gene TRBD2, 7 bases. Trimming stripped 3 bases from V and 5 bases from J, with 13 bases between. CDR3 length: 13 residues. Germline lookup yields CDR1 GTSNPN and CDR2 SVGIG (reference sequence). This CDR3 reads CAWSNGGPETQYF. The CDR3 DNA follows: TGTGCCTGGAGCAACGGGGGGCCCGAGACCCAGTACTTC.

CDR3 region: CASRAGQINQPQHF. CDR3 DNA sequence: TGTGCCAGCAGGGCAGGACAGATCAATCAGCCCCAGCATTTT. The gene calls are TRBV28 and TRBJ1-5; the D gene is possibly TRBD1 (6 bases). The CDR3 contains 14 residues. V was pared by 6 bases and J by 3 bases, with 12 bases between. Germline CDR1 reads MDHEN; CDR2 reads SYDVKM.